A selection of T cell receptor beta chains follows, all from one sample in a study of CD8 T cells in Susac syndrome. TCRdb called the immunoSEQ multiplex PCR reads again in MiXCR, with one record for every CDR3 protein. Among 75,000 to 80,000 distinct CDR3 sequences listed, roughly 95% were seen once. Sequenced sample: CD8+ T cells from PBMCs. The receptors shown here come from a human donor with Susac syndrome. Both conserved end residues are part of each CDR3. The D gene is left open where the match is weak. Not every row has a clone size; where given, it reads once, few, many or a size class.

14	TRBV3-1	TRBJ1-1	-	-	TGTGCCAGCAGCCAAAACGGTTTCCGCACTGAAGCTTTCTTT	CASSQNGFRTEAFF
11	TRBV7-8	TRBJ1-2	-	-	TGTGCCAGCAGCTCCCTCTATGGCTACACCTTC	CASSSLYGYTF
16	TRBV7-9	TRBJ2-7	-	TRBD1	TGTGCCAGCAGCTTCCCAGAGGACAGGGGGGGATACGAGCAGTACTTC	CASSFPEDRGGYEQYF
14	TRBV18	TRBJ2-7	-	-	TGTGCCAGCTCACCTACAGGTTACTCCTACGAGCAGTACTTC	CASSPTGYSYEQYF
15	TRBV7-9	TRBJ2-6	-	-	TGTGCCAGCAGCTCGCCAGGGACAGGGGCCAACGTCCTGACTTTC	CASSSPGTGANVLTF
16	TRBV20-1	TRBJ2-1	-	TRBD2	TGCAGTGGGAGCTGGATTGGGACTAGCGGGGACAATGAGCAGTTCTTC	CSGSWIGTSGDNEQFF
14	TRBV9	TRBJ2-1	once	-	TGTGCCAGCAGCAAGAGCGGCACGGCGGATGAGCAGTTCTTC	CASSKSGTADEQFF
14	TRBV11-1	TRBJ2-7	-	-	TGTGCCAGCAGCTTGGAGGGTTTTGCGAGGGAGCAGTACTTC	CASSLEGFAREQYF
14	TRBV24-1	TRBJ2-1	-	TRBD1	TGTGCCACCAGTGAGGGACAGGGGATCAATGAGCAGTTCTTC	CATSEGQGINEQFF
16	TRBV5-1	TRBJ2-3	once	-	TGCGCCAGCAGCCTGATTAGGGGTTTCGGCACAGATACGCAGTATTTT	CASSLIRGFGTDTQYF
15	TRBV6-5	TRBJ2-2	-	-	TGTGCCAGCAGTTACTCGACCCGGGGGTCCGGGGAGCTGTTTTTT	CASSYSTRGSGELFF
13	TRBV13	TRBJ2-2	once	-	TGTGCCAGCAGCCCCGCCGAGGACGGGGAGCTGTTTTTT	CASSPAEDGELFF
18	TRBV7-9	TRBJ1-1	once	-	TGTGCCAGCAGCTTAGGAGGGGGGCGGATATTCATGAACACTGAAGCTTTCTTT	CASSLGGGRIFMNTEAFF
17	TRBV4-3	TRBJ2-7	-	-	TGCGCCAGCAGCCCCACTCCAACAGGGTTCAGCTCCTACGAGCAGTACTTC	CASSPTPTGFSSYEQYF
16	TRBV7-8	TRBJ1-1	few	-	TGTGCCAGCAGCAACACTCCGAGCGGGATAGGAACTGAAGCTTTCTTT	CASSNTPSGIGTEAFF
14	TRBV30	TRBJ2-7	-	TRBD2	TGTGCCTGGAGGGATATGGGGACTACGGACGAGCAGTACTTC	CAWRDMGTTDEQYF
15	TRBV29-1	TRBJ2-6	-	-	TGCAGCGTTGAAGATTGGGGTCCTGGGGCCAACGTCCTGACTTTC	CSVEDWGPGANVLTF
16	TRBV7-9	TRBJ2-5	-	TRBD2	TGTGCCAGCAGCTTACCTCCTGGACTAGCGGGTGAGACCCAGTACTTC	CASSLPPGLAGETQYF
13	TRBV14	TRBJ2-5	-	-	TGTGCCAGCAGCCACTTAGGGTCGGAGACCCAGTACTTC	CASSHLGSETQYF
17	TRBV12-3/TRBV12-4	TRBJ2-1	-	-	TGTGCCAGCAGCGAGATATACGGGACCGTCCAGGGAGATGAGCAGTTCTTC	CASSEIYGTVQGDEQFF
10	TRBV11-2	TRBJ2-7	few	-	TGTGCCAGCAGGGGACGGGAGCAGTACTTC	CASRGREQYF
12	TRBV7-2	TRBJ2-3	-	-	TGTGCTTCTACGAGGGTGTCAGATACGCAGTATTTT	CASTRVSDTQYF
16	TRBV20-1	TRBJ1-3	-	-	TGCAGTGCTAGAGTCCCGGGTTCTACCTCTGGAAACACCATATATTTT	CSARVPGSTSGNTIYF
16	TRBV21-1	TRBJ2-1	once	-	TGTGCCAGCAGCCCAAGCCTGGACAGGGGTAGAAATGAGCAGTTCTTC	CASSPSLDRGRNEQFF
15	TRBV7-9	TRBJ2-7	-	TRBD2	TGTGCCAGCAGCTTAACGCAGGGCGGGAGCTACGAGCAGTACTTC	CASSLTQGGSYEQYF
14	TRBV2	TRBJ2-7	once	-	TGTGCCAGCAGTGAAACCAGGGCCGGGTACGAGCAGTACTTC	CASSETRAGYEQYF
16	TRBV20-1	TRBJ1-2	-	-	TGCAGTGCTAGAGGAACGGAGGAGGACACGGTCTTGGGCTACACCTTC	CSARGTEEDTVLGYTF
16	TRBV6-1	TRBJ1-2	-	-	TGTGCCAGCAGAGAGTGGTACAGGGATGAGAACTATGGCTACACCTTC	CASREWYRDENYGYTF
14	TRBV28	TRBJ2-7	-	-	TGTGCCAGCAGTTTATTAACAGGGAGGAACGAGCAGTACTTC	CASSLLTGRNEQYF
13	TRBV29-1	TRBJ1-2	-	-	TGCAGCGTCGGACGTAGGGAACGGGATGGCTACACCTTC	CSVGRRERDGYTF
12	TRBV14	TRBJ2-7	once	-	TGTGCCAGCAGCCAAGATAGCCGAGGCTCGTACTTC	CASSQDSRGSYF
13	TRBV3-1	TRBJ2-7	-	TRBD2	TGTGCCAGCAGGGGGGGGTACCCCTACGAGCAGTACTTC	CASRGGYPYEQYF
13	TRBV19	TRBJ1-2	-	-	TGTGCCAGTAGTCCGTCACACAACTATGGCTACACCTTC	CASSPSHNYGYTF
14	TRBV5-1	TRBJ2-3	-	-	TGCGCCAGCAGCTTGGAGACCCTGGGAGATACGCAGTATTTT	CASSLETLGDTQYF
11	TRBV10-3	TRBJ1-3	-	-	TGTGCCATTCTCTCTGGAAACACCATATATTTT	CAILSGNTIYF
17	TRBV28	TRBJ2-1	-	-	TGTGCCAGCAGTTCGGGGGTAGGGGGAGACCCCTACAATGAGCAGTTCTTC	CASSSGVGGDPYNEQFF
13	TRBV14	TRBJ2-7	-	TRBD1	TGTGCCAGCAGAGACAGGGGTTCCTACGAGCAGTACTTC	CASRDRGSYEQYF
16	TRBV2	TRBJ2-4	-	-	TGTGCCAGCAGCGCCGCCGGACGGATTGCCAAAAACATTCAGTACTTC	CASSAAGRIAKNIQYF
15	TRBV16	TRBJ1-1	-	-	TGTGCCAGCAGCCTCCTCGACAGCAAGAACACTGAAGCTTTCTTT	CASSLLDSKNTEAFF
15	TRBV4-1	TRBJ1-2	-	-	TGCGCCAGCAGCCAAGTTGTTGGGGATAACTATGGCTACACCTTC	CASSQVVGDNYGYTF
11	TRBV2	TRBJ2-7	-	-	TGTGCCAGCAAGGGAGGTTGGGAGCAGTACTTC	CASKGGWEQYF
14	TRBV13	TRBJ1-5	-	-	TGTGCCAGCAGCTTACCCGGGGCAAATCAGCCCCAGCATTTT	CASSLPGANQPQHF
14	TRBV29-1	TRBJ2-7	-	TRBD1	TGCAGCGTTGAAAGAACAGGGGTCCCCTACGAGCAGTACTTC	CSVERTGVPYEQYF
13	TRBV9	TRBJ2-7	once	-	TGTGCCAGCAGCCCAAGACCCGGACTTTGGCAGTACTTC	CASSPRPGLWQYF
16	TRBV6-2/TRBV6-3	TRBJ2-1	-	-	TGTGCCAGCAGAACCCCAATAGGGAGCCGCTACAATGAGCAGTTCTTC	CASRTPIGSRYNEQFF
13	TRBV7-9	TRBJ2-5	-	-	TGTGCCAGCAGCTTAAGGCAGAGGGAGACCCAGTACTTC	CASSLRQRETQYF
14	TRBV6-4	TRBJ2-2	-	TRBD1	TGTGCCAGTCGGGACAGGGATGGGACCGGGGAGCTGTTTTTT	CASRDRDGTGELFF
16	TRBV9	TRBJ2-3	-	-	TGTGCCAGCAGCGGACTCAGAGGACCAGGCCCGGATACGCAGTATTTT	CASSGLRGPGPDTQYF